This T cell receptor (beta chain) was observed in a study of shared clonotypes between healthy human individuals. Germline values: CDR1 SNHLY, CDR2 FYNNEI. V was pared by 6 bases and J by 10 bases, with 12 bases of the junction left unmatched. This CDR3 spans 16 amino acids. The authors loaded 200 ng DNA, 30,000 to 35,000 T cell genomes, into sorted-subset replicate PCRs. The table came from immunoSEQ multiplex PCR; TCRdb's copy has only in-frame clones and leaves some out. Of under 2,500,000 clones listed, approximately 96% were seen once; the top ten hold roughly 0.13%. Material: naive CD4+ T cells sorted from blood. Subset given: CD45RA+ positively selected. The TCR originated in a man aged 18-30 years in good health. This chain joins TRBV2 and TRBJ1-4; 12 bases agree with TRBD1. CDR3 amino acids: CASRGNVGTGGTKLFF. The CDR3 bases are TGTGCCAGCAGAGGAAACGTAGGGACAGGGGGCACAAAACTGTTTTTT.